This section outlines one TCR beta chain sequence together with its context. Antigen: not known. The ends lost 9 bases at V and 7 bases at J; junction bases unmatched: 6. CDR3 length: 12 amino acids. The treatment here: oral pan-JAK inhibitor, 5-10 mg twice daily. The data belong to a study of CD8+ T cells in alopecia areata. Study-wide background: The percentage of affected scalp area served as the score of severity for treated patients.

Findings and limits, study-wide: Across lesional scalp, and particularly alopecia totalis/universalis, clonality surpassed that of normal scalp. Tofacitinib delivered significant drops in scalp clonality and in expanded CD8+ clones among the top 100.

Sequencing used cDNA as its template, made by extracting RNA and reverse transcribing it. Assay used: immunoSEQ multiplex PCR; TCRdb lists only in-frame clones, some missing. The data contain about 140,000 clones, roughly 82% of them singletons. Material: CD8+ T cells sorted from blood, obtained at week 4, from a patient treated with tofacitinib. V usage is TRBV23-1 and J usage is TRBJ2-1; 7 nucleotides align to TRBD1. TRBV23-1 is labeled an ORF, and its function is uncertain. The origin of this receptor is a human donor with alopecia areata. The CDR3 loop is CARNRGTNEQFF. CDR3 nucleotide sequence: TGCGCCAGGAACAGGGGAACTAATGAGCAGTTCTTC.